This T cell receptor beta chain originates from a study of CD8+CD57+ T cells in acquired aplastic anemia. Study in general: Each DNA sample taken from sorted CD4+ and CD8+ cells came to about 3.4 ug on average.

All sequencing subjects had displayed CD8+CD57+ cell expansion on flow cytometry. The template for TCR beta VDJ and CDR3 sequence profiling was genomic DNA. From the reads, TCRdb called clonotypes with MiXCR, one entry per CDR3 protein. The repertoire holds roughly 200,000 distinct CDR3 sequences, with over 55% as singletons. Germline V gene lookup returns CDR1 SGHKS and CDR2 YYEKEE (reference sequence). Deletions cut 4 bases from V and 3 bases from J, with 10 bases between. The CDR3 contains 13 residues. The TCR originated in a human donor with aplastic anemia. This chain links TRBV5-5 with TRBJ1-1; D might be TRBD1 (6 bases). Sequencing was done on a sample of sorted CD4+, CD8+, or CD8+CD57+ T cells (not recorded which) from PBMCs. The CDR3 coding sequence is TGTGCCAGCAGCGAGGACAGCTACACTGAAGCTTTCTTT. The encoded protein is CASSEDSYTEAFF.